This T cell receptor beta chain emerged from a study of T-cell reconstitution after alpha-beta-depleted transplantation in children. Unique molecular identifiers were used in preparing the TCRbeta library. TCRdb recomputed calls from the PCR reads with MiXCR, one row per CDR3 protein. Found here are around 450,000 distinct CDR3 sequences, under 12% of them singletons; the top ten hold 2% to 2.5%. General study points: Reportedly, only several hundred clones from non-depleted graft cells drove alpha-beta T-cell counts at about two months. After one year, T-cell counts and TCRbeta diversity mostly came from new T cells.

The germline CDR1 and CDR2 sequences are SGHRS and YFSETQ. V dropped 6 bases and J dropped 6; count of bases not matched to a gene: 12. The CDR3 is 15 residues long. This clonotype appeared a few times. Its matching antigen is unknown. The TCR originated in a child aged 2 to 10 with inherited bone marrow failure, due to receive a stem cell transplant. The chain joins TRBV5-1 to TRBJ2-7, with 10 bases that match TRBD2. The sequencing here drew on PBMCs, taken before TCRalphabeta/CD19-depleted stem cell transplant. For the CDR3, the DNA is TGCGCCAGCACCTCGGGTCTAGCGGGAGTGTTCGAGCAGTACTTC. It codes for CASTSGLAGVFEQYF.